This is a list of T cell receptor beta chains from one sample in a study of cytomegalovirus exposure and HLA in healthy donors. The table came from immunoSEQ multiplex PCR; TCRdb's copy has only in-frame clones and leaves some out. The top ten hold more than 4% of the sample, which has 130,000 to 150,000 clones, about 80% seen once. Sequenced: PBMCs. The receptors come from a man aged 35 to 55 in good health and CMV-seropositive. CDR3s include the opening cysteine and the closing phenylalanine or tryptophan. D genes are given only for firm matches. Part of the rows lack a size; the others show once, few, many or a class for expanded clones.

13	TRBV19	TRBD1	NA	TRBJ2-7	TGTGCCAGTAGTTTTACAGGGGGCTACGAGCAGTACTTC	CASSFTGGYEQYF
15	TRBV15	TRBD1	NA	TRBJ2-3	TGTGCCACCAGCAGATCGACAGGGGGCACAGATACGCAGTATTTT	CATSRSTGGTDTQYF
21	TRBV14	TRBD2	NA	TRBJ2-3	TGTGCCAGCAGCCAGGCACCGGGACTAGCAGAGCGCGATATCGGCACAGATACGCAGTATTTT	CASSQAPGLAERDIGTDTQYF
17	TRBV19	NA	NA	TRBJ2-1	TGTGCCAGTAGTTTTAACAGGGAGACACCTTCCTACAATGAGCAGTTCTTC	CASSFNRETPSYNEQFF
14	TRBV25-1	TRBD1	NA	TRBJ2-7	TGTGCCAGCAGTGAAGTGGACAGGGCGCACGAGCAGTACTTC	CASSEVDRAHEQYF
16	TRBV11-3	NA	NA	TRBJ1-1	TGTGCCAGCAGCTTAGACCCGGCGCCAGGGCGAACTGAAGCTTTCTTT	CASSLDPAPGRTEAFF
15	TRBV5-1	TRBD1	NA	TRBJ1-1	TGCGCCACTAAACTGGACAGGGATGGGAACACTGAAGCTTTCTTT	CATKLDRDGNTEAFF
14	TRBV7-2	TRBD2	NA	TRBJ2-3	TGTGCCAGCAGCTGGGGACTAGCGGCAGATACGCAGTATTTT	CASSWGLAADTQYF
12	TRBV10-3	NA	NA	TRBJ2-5	TGTGCCATCAGTCCTACTCAAGAGACCCAGTACTTC	CAISPTQETQYF
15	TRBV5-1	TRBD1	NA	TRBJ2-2	TGCGCCAGCAGCCCTAGGACAGGGAACACCGGGGAGCTGTTTTTT	CASSPRTGNTGELFF
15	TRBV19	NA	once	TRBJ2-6	TGTGCCAGTAACCCCCTACTATCTGGGGCCAACGTCCTGACTTTC	CASNPLLSGANVLTF
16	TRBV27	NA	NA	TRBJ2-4	TGTGCCAGCAGTTTATCGGGCCCGTTAGCCAAAAACATTCAGTACTTC	CASSLSGPLAKNIQYF
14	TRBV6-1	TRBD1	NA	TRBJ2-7	TGTGCCAGCAGTCAACGGGACAGGGGCTACGAGCAGTACTTC	CASSQRDRGYEQYF
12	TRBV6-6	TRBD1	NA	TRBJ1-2	TGTGCCAGCAGTGACAGGGGGCACGGCTACACCTTC	CASSDRGHGYTF
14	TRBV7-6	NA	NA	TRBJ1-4	TGTGCCAGCAGCTTAGGGCAGGGTGGTGAAAAACTGTTTTTT	CASSLGQGGEKLFF
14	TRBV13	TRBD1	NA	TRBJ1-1	TGTGCCAGCAGCCTCGACAGGGAGAACACTGAAGCTTTCTTT	CASSLDRENTEAFF
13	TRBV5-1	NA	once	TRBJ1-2	TGCGCCAGCAGCTTGGAAGAGGTCTATGGCTACACCTTC	CASSLEEVYGYTF
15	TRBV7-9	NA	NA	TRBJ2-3	TGTGCCAGCAGCCCTGGAGTACTTCTGACAGATACGCAGTATTTT	CASSPGVLLTDTQYF
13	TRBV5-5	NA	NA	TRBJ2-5	TGTGCCAGCAGCTTGAACAGACAAGAGACCCAGTACTTC	CASSLNRQETQYF
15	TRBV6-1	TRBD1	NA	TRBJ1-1	TGTGCCAGCAGGGGGGGACAGCTATTGAACACTGAAGCTTTCTTT	CASRGGQLLNTEAFF
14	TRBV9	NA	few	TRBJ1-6	TGTGCCAGCAGCGGTACAGGGCACAATTCACCCCTCCACTTT	CASSGTGHNSPLHF
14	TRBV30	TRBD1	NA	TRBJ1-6	TGTGCCTGGGACAGGGGAGTTGGTAATTCACCCCTCCACTTT	CAWDRGVGNSPLHF
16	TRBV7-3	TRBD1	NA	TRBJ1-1	TGTGCCAGCAGCCCCGGGGACAGGGGGTCGAACACTGAAGCTTTCTTT	CASSPGDRGSNTEAFF
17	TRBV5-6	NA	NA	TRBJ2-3	TGTGCCAGCAGCTTGGCCGGAGGGGCCCGGCGCACAGATACGCAGTATTTT	CASSLAGGARRTDTQYF
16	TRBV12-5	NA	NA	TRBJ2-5	TGTGCTAGTGGTTTGGTACCCTCGGTGAAGCGAGAGACCCAGTACTTC	CASGLVPSVKRETQYF
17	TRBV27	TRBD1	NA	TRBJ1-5	TGTGCCAGCAGCTCCCGCGGGACAGGGGGCGAAGTTCAGCCCCAGCATTTT	CASSSRGTGGEVQPQHF
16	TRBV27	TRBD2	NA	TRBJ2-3	TGTGCCAGCAGTCCTTGGGCGGGGGGTGGGACAGATACGCAGTATTTT	CASSPWAGGGTDTQYF
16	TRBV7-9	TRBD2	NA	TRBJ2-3	TGTGCCAGCAGCTTAATGCCAGCGGGATTAGCAGATACGCAGTATTTT	CASSLMPAGLADTQYF
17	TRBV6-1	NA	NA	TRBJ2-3	TGTGCCAGCAGTGATAACATGTTCGGAGGCCCCACAGATACGCAGTATTTT	CASSDNMFGGPTDTQYF
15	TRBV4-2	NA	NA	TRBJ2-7	TGTGCCAGCAGCCAATCACAGGATTACTCCTACGAGCAGTACTTC	CASSQSQDYSYEQYF
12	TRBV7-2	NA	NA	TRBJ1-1	TGTGCCAGCAGCCTCCGAAATCAGGAAGCTTTCTTT	CASSLRNQEAFF
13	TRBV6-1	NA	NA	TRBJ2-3	TGTGCCAGCAGTGGGGGAGACACAGATACGCAGTATTTT	CASSGGDTDTQYF
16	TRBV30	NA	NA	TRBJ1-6	TGTGCCTGGCGCTCAGGGAAAACTTTTGATAATTCACCCCTCCACTTT	CAWRSGKTFDNSPLHF
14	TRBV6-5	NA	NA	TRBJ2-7	TGTGCCAGCAGTTACTTGATTACCTCCTACGAGCAGTACTTC	CASSYLITSYEQYF
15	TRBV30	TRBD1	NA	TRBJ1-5	TGTGCCTGGAGTCTCCGGGACAGGGGGCAACAGCCCCAGCATTTT	CAWSLRDRGQQPQHF
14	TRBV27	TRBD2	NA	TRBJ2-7	TGTGCCAGCAGTGTGGGACTAGCGGGAGTCGAGCAGTACTTC	CASSVGLAGVEQYF
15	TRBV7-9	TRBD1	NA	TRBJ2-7	TGTGCCAGCAGCAGGGGACAGGGAAAGTACGACGAGCAGTACTTC	CASSRGQGKYDEQYF
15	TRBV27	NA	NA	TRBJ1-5	TGTGCCAGCAGTTTGGCCCGACATAGCAATCAGCCCCAGCATTTT	CASSLARHSNQPQHF
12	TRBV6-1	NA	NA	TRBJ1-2	TGTGCCAGCACCAACGAGCTGGGCGGCTACACCTTC	CASTNELGGYTF
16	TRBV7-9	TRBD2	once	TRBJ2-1	TGTGCCAGCAGCCTCCTAGCGGGAATAGCGTACAATGAGCAGTTCTTC	CASSLLAGIAYNEQFF
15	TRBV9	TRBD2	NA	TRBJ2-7	TGTGCCAGCAGCATATCAGCGGGGGACCCCTACGAGCAGTACTTC	CASSISAGDPYEQYF
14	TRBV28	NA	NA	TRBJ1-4	TGTGCCAGCAGTTTTTCTGCAACTAATGAAAAACTGTTTTTT	CASSFSATNEKLFF
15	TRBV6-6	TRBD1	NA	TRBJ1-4	TGTGCCAGCAGAGAGAGACAGGGGGGTAGTGAAAAACTGTTTTTT	CASRERQGGSEKLFF
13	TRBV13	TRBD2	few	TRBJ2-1	TGTGCCAGCAGCTTAGTGGGAGGGGTCGAGCAGTTCTTC	CASSLVGGVEQFF
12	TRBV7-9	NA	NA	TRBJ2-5	TGTGCCAGCAGCTCCGGGGTGACAGGCCAGTACTTC	CASSSGVTGQYF
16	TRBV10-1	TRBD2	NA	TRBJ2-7	TGCGCCAGCAGTCCGGGGACTAGCGGGAGTGTCTACGAGCAGTACTTC	CASSPGTSGSVYEQYF
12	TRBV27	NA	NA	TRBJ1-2	TGTGCCAGCAGTCCCCGGGGGAATGGCTACACCTTC	CASSPRGNGYTF
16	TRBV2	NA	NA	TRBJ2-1	TGTGCCAGCAGGGGTCCGGCAGGGTCGGCTTACAATGAGCAGTTCTTC	CASRGPAGSAYNEQFF
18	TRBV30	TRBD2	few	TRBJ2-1	TGTGCCTGGAGTCCGTGGCTAGCGGGAGGGGGTCCCTACAATGAGCAGTTCTTC	CAWSPWLAGGGPYNEQFF
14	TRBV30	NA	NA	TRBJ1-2	TGTGCCTGGATCCGGGACACCCGTGGATATGGCTACACCTTC	CAWIRDTRGYGYTF
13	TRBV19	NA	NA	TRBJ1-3	TGTGCCAGTAGTTACTACTCTGGAAACACCATATATTTT	CASSYYSGNTIYF
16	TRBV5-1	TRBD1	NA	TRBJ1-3	TGCGCCAGCAGCCCCAGGACAGGCCCCTCTGGAAACACCATATATTTT	CASSPRTGPSGNTIYF
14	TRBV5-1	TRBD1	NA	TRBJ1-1	TGCGCCAGCAGCTTCGGGGACAGGGGAAGTGAAGCTTTCTTT	CASSFGDRGSEAFF
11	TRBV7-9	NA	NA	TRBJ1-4	TGTGCCAGCAGCCCCTCTGAAAAACTGTTTTTT	CASSPSEKLFF
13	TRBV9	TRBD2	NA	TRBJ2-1	TGTGCCAGCAGCGCTAGCGGGGGCAATGAGCAGTTCTTC	CASSASGGNEQFF
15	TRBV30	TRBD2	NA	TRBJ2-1	TGTGCCTGGAGTGTTCTGGGACTAGCGGGCAATGAGCAGTTCTTC	CAWSVLGLAGNEQFF